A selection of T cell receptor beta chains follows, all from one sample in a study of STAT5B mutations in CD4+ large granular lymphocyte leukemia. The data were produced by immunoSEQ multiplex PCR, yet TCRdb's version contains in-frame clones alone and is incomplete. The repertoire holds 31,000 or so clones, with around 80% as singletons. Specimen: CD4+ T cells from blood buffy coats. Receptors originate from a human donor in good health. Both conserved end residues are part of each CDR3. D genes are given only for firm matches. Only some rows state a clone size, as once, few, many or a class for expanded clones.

CDR3 DNA: TGTGCCAGCAGCTTAGGGGGCAGAGAGACCCAGTACTTC
CDR3 protein: CASSLGGRETQYF
clone size: -
J gene: TRBJ2-5
D gene: -
V gene: TRBV11-3

CDR3 DNA: TGTGCCAGTAGTATCTCGGGGGGGGGCCCCTACGAGCAGTACTTC
CDR3 protein: CASSISGGGPYEQYF
clone size: once
J gene: TRBJ2-7
D gene: TRBD2
V gene: TRBV19

CDR3 DNA: TGTGCCAGCAGCTTAAGGCCCTCGGATGGCTACACCTTC
CDR3 protein: CASSLRPSDGYTF
clone size: -
J gene: TRBJ1-2
D gene: -
V gene: TRBV7-3

CDR3 DNA: TGTGCCAGCAGCTCACTTCTCGGACTAGCGCGGGGAGAGACCCAGTACTTC
CDR3 protein: CASSSLLGLARGETQYF
clone size: -
J gene: TRBJ2-5
D gene: TRBD2
V gene: TRBV11-2

CDR3 DNA: TGTGCCGTTGGTCAGCCCCAGCATTTT
CDR3 protein: CAVGQPQHF
clone size: -
J gene: TRBJ1-5
D gene: -
V gene: TRBV6-5

CDR3 DNA: TGTGCCAGCAGCCCCGGACTAGCGGGAGCCCTCGCAGATACGCAGTATTTT
CDR3 protein: CASSPGLAGALADTQYF
clone size: -
J gene: TRBJ2-3
D gene: TRBD2
V gene: TRBV5-4

CDR3 DNA: TGTGCCAGCAGCTTAGGGTCCGGAAACATTCAGTACTTC
CDR3 protein: CASSLGSGNIQYF
clone size: -
J gene: TRBJ2-4
D gene: -
V gene: TRBV7-9

CDR3 DNA: TGTGCCAGCAGCCCGGACAGGGGGTTCACTGAAGCTTTCTTT
CDR3 protein: CASSPDRGFTEAFF
clone size: -
J gene: TRBJ1-1
D gene: TRBD1
V gene: TRBV7-9

CDR3 DNA: TGCGCCAGCAGCTTGGCCGTGACCTCCTACGAGCAGTACTTC
CDR3 protein: CASSLAVTSYEQYF
clone size: once
J gene: TRBJ2-7
D gene: -
V gene: TRBV5-1

CDR3 DNA: TGTGCCAGCAGCTTCAGGGGGAGCTCCTATAATTCACCCCTCCACTTT
CDR3 protein: CASSFRGSSYNSPLHF
clone size: -
J gene: TRBJ1-6
D gene: TRBD1
V gene: TRBV5-6

CDR3 DNA: TGTGCCAGCAGCAACCAGGGGTTCTGGGATACGCAGTATTTT
CDR3 protein: CASSNQGFWDTQYF
clone size: few
J gene: TRBJ2-3
D gene: -
V gene: TRBV7-9

CDR3 DNA: TGTGCCTGGAGTGTAGGAGGGCCGCAGAGCTCTGGAAACACCATATATTTT
CDR3 protein: CAWSVGGPQSSGNTIYF
clone size: once
J gene: TRBJ1-3
D gene: -
V gene: TRBV30

CDR3 DNA: TGTGCCAGCAGCTTAGATGGGGGTGGAGGGAGGAGGCCCCAGCATTTT
CDR3 protein: CASSLDGGGGRRPQHF
clone size: -
J gene: TRBJ1-5
D gene: -
V gene: TRBV7-8

CDR3 DNA: TGCGCCAGCAGCGATCTAGATACGCAGTATTTT
CDR3 protein: CASSDLDTQYF
clone size: -
J gene: TRBJ2-3
D gene: -
V gene: TRBV5-1

CDR3 DNA: TGTGCCTGGAGTCGCGGACTAGCGGGAGAGACCCAGTACTTC
CDR3 protein: CAWSRGLAGETQYF
clone size: once
J gene: TRBJ2-5
D gene: TRBD2
V gene: TRBV30

CDR3 DNA: TGTGCCAGCAGTGAACTGGGGACCAAAGTAACTAATGAAAAACTGTTTTTT
CDR3 protein: CASSELGTKVTNEKLFF
clone size: -
J gene: TRBJ1-4
D gene: -
V gene: TRBV6-1